The source of this T cell receptor beta chain is a study of T cell responses to AZD1222 COVID-19 vaccine. About the study: Second-dose schedules of about 4 or about 12 weeks were combined. Regarding the study as a whole: Just a handful of people given AZD1222 tested seropositive at baseline. White British donors predominated, females outnumbered males, and clonal diversity was possibly underestimated. Vaccination with two AZD1222 doses was followed by a rise in Spike-specific TCR breadth and depth.

CDR3 length equals 16 residues. V lost 2 bases to trimming and J lost 9 bases; unmatched junction nucleotides: 11. Germline V gives CDR1 SGHTA, CDR2 FQGNSA. This clone was detected only once. What it binds is not known. The assay was immunoSEQ multiplex PCR, and TCRdb's table has in-frame clones only and misses some. The sample has over 65,000 clones, about 72% seen once; the top ten hold around a fifth. The sequencing here drew on peripheral blood, taken on day 0 of AZD1222 vaccination. The source of this sequence is an adult in good health. The chain carries TRBV7-2 and TRBJ2-1; TRBD2 aligns across 9 bases. CDR3 nucleotide sequence: TGTGCCAGCAGCTTATATGGCGGGAGGGCGGTCGGTGAGCAGTTCTTC. It is translated as CASSLYGGRAVGEQFF.